The present entry profiles one T cell receptor beta chain with its context. Its cognate antigen is unknown. This sample was taken from a study of T cell responses to AZD1222 COVID-19 vaccine. Study observations and caveats: Clonal diversity was possibly underestimated, and the donors were mostly white British, with more females.

Measured with immunoSEQ multiplex PCR; TCRdb has only the in-frame clones, and not every one. The sample comprises fewer than 90,000 clones, about 88% of which are singletons, and less than 9% rests with the top ten. The CDR3 is made up of 16 amino acids. With 3 bases clipped from V and 3 bases from J, the junction kept 6 bases outside the gene matches. CDR1 and CDR2 from the germline V gene are WNHNN and SYGVQD (reference sequence). This clonotype originated in an adult who received the AZD1222 COVID-19 vaccine. The sample was peripheral blood, taken 28 days after the second AZD1222 dose. This rearrangement joins TRBV10-1 to TRBJ2-5; 11 bases line up with TRBD1. CDR3 region: CASSDHRTGGKETQYF. The CDR3, as DNA: TGCGCCAGCAGTGACCATCGGACAGGGGGCAAAGAGACCCAGTACTTC.